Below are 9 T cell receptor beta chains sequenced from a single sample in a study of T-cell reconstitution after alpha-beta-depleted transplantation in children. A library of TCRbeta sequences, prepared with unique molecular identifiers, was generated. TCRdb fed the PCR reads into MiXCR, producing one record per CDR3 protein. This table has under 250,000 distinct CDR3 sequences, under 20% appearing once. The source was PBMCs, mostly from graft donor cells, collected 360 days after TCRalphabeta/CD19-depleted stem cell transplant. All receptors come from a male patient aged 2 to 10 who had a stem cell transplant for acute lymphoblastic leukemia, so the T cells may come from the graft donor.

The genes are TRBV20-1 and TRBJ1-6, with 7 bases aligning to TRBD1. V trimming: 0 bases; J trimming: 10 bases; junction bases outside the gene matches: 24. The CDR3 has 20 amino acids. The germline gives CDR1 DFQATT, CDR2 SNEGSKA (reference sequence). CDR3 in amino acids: CSARDLPNLIGTVIGSPLHF. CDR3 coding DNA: TGCAGTGCTAGAGATCTCCCCAACCTCATTGGGACAGTCATAGGCTCACCCCTCCACTTT.

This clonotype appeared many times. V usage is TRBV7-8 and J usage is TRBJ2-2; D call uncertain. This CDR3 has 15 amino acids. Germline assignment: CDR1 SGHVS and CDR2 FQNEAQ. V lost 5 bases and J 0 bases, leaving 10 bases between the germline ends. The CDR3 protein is CASSPLGANTGELFF. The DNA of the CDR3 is TGTGCCAGCAGCCCTTTGGGCGCGAACACCGGGGAGCTGTTTTTT.

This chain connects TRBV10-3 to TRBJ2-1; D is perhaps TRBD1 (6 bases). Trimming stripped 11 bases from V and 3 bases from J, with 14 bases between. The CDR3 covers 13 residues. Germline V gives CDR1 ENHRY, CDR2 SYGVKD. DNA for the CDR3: TGTGCCGCCACTGGGGGCTTCTACAATGAGCAGTTCTTC. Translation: CAATGGFYNEQFF.

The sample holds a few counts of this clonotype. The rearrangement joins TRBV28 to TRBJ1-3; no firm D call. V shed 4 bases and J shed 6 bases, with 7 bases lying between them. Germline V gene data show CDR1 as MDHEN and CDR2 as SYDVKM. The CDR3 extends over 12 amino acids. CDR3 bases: TGTGCCAGCAGTTCGGCGTTAAACACCATATATTTT. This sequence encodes CASSSALNTIYF.

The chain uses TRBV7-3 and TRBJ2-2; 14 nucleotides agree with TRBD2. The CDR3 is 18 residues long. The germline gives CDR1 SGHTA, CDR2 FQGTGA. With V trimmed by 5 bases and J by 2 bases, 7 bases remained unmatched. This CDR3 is CASSRGTSGGHNTGELFF. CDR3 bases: TGTGCCAGCAGCCGAGGGACTAGCGGGGGCCATAACACCGGGGAGCTGTTTTTT.

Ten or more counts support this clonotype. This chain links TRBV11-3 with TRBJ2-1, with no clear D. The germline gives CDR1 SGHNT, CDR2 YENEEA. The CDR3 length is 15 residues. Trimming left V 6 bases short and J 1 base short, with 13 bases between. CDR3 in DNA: TGTGCCAGCAGTTTCGGCAGGTCGTCCTACAATGAGCAGTTCTTC. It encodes CASSFGRSSYNEQFF.

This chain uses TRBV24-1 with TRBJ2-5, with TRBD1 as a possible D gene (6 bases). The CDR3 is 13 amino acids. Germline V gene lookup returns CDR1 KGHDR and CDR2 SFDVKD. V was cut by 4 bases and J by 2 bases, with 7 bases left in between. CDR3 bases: TGTGCCACCAGTGAGGGGGCTCAAGAGACCCAGTACTTC. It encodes CATSEGAQETQYF.

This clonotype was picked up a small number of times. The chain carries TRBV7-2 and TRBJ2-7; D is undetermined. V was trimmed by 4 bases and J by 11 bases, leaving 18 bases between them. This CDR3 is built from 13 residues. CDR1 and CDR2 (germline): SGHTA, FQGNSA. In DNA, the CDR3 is TGTGCCAGCAGCTCACTTTTCGACGGACGGGAGTACTTC. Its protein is CASSSLFDGREYF.

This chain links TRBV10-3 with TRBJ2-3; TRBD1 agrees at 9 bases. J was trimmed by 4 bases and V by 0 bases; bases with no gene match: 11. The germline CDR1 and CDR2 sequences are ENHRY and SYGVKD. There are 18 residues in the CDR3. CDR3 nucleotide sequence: TGTGCCATCAGTGAGTCGATAGTTGGGACAGGGTTCGCAGATACGCAGTATTTT. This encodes CAISESIVGTGFADTQYF.